Here is one T cell receptor beta chain with its context. Data came from immunoSEQ multiplex PCR; TCRdb stores just in-frame clones and leaves some out. The sample comprises fewer than 45,000 clones, over 85% of which are singletons, and roughly 0.7% rests with the top ten. This CDR3 is built from 13 residues. V was cut by 2 bases and J by 6 bases, with 12 bases left in between. CDR1 is SGDLS and CDR2 is YYNGEE in the germline V gene. The data belong to a study of T cell changes during pregnancy in multiple sclerosis. The source is a female donor with multiple sclerosis, enrolled in a pregnancy study. The specimen comprised CD4+ T cells from peripheral blood mononuclear cells, sampled in the first trimester of pregnancy. The chain combines TRBV9 with TRBJ2-7; no firm D call. As DNA, the CDR3 is TGTGCCAGCAGCGTGAGGCCGGCGAGCGAGCAGTACTTC. Its translation: CASSVRPASEQYF.